This TCR beta chain was sequenced during a study of blood T cell repertoires in COVID-19 (dated by TCRdb to about 2020). Background on the whole study: Collaborator samples came from the United States, Italy and Spain and covered acute and convalescent phases of COVID-19. A de-identified subject ID, COVID-19 status, age in years and sex were almost always included in the sample metadata. The dataset comprised deeply sampled blood TCRbeta repertoires from subjects exposed to, actively infected with, or recovered from COVID-19. The material from the prospective study consisted of cDNA or gDNA derived from T cells, B-cell-depleted T cells, or PBMCs. Samples were obtained from the ongoing ImmuneRACE study (first 160 participants) and from over 1,000 subjects provided by 6 global collaborators. Where HLA class I and class II types were available, the types were taken from metadata supplied by the sample provider, not from assay-based typing. A freely available public database, intended as a resource for researchers studying the immune response to SARS-CoV-2, is where the repertoires were released.

TCRbeta CDR3 regions were amplified from genomic DNA using the immunoSEQ Assay, a bias-controlled multiplex PCR. Turning to the authors' computational methods: Within the assay, amplification of reference gene primers was used to estimate how many nucleated cells each sample contained. To quantify the absolute abundance of each unique TCRbeta CDR3 rearrangement, sequence reads were collapsed and filtered. For each sample, productive Simpson clonality was calculated as the square root of Simpson's diversity index over productive rearrangements. TCRdb obtained this table from immuneACCESS and retained in-frame rearrangements with V and J assigned. These tables miss some clones; where compared with another copy, unresolved V genes account for less than half of the shortfall, and the remainder is unexplained. The V and J calls and clone size were taken over from that table, and D and trimming were inferred from the DNA. Recorded for this sample are a few hundred thousand clones; 85% to 90% of them occurred a single time. The ten biggest clones cover roughly 12% of the sample.

The study at large found these results: The amount of clinical and demographic metadata varied by source and participant and was provided uncurated.

One collaborating source in Seattle enrolled patients during active infection and followed them longitudinally through the course of disease. Each collaborating institution followed its own protocols to collect whole blood in K2EDTA tubes. For TCRbeta analysis, collaborator samples were shipped as frozen whole blood, as isolated PBMCs, or as DNA extracted from either sample type. Note on this clone: Which antigen it targets is not known. No quality values exist for individual bases; no much larger clone is one base distant.

Relative to germline, V is missing 0 bases and J is missing 4 bases, with 5 bases of the junction outside any gene match. For CDR1 and CDR2, the germline V gene lists SGHNT and YENEEA. The CDR3 numbers 16 residues from cysteine through phenylalanine. This entry keeps only the CDR3 DNA: 48 bases, framed from base 1. The chain was built from TRBV11-3 and TRBJ2-1; TRBD2 matches 8 bases in the middle. Sequenced input: peripheral blood. This receptor was identified in a woman in her twenties or thirties with COVID-19, enrolled during active disease. The base sequence is TGTGCCAGCAGCTTAGATGGGCAGCGGGAGTACAATGAGCAGTTCTTC. It codes for CASSLDGQREYNEQFF.